Presented here are 23 T cell receptor beta chains from one specimen sequenced in a study of blood T cell repertoires in COVID-19. The data were produced by immunoSEQ multiplex PCR, yet TCRdb's version contains in-frame clones alone and is incomplete. The sample contains around 69,000 clones, 80% to 90% of which appear only once. Input material: peripheral blood. The receptors were gathered from a woman aged 45-65 years with active COVID-19.

This sequence joins TRBV11-3 and TRBJ1-2; 7 bases agree with TRBD1. The CDR3 is made up of 16 amino acids. Germline lookup yields CDR1 SGHNT and CDR2 YENEEA. After removal of 5 bases from V and 4 bases from J, the junction contained 13 bases not matched to a gene. Here the CDR3 reads CASSRTGQRGSYGYTF. The CDR3 coding sequence is TGTGCCAGCAGCCGGACAGGACAAAGGGGTTCCTATGGCTACACCTTC.

V is TRBV7-3 and J is TRBJ1-2, with D tentatively TRBD1 (5 bases). The CDR3 is 13 amino acids. V dropped 5 bases and J dropped 3 bases, with 10 bases sitting between them. The germline gives CDR1 SGHTA, CDR2 FQGTGA. The chain's CDR3 is CASSPGGDYGYTF. The CDR3 DNA sequence: TGTGCCAGCAGCCCGGGGGGAGACTATGGCTACACCTTC.

The V and J genes are TRBV9 and TRBJ2-2; a weak D match, TRBD2 (5 bases). CDR1 and CDR2 from the germline V gene are SGDLS and YYNGEE. V was clipped by 4 bases and J by 6 bases, with 10 bases between them. The CDR3 is 13 residues long. CDR3 DNA: TGTGCCAGCAGCACAGAGGAGGCCGGGGAGCTGTTTTTT. This gives the protein CASSTEEAGELFF.

The genes are TRBV4-1 and TRBJ2-7; D perhaps matches TRBD2 (6 bases). Trimming took off 1 base at V and 4 bases at J, with 11 bases between the two ends. The germline V gene encodes CDR1 MGHRA and CDR2 YSYEKL. CDR3 length: 14 residues. CDR3 sequence (DNA): TGCGCCAGCAGCCAAGTAGCGGAAGGGTACGAGCAGTACTTC. This translates into CASSQVAEGYEQYF.

The CDR3 DNA is TGCGCCAGCAGCGGGGTAGCGGAGATATACGAGCAGTACTTC. The encoded protein is CASSGVAEIYEQYF. The chain combines TRBV5-1 with TRBJ2-7; D possibly corresponds to TRBD2 (6 bases). Germline loops: CDR1 SGHRS, CDR2 YFSETQ. CDR3 length equals 14 residues. With 4 bases removed from V and 4 bases from J, the gap between germline ends came to 15 bases.

The CDR3 region is CASSRREGLTDTQYF. The CDR3 bases are TGCGCCAGCAGCCGCCGGGAGGGCCTCACAGATACGCAGTATTTT. The chain has TRBV5-1 and TRBJ2-3; 8 bases agree with TRBD2. The J segment lost 2 bases and the V segment lost 4 bases, leaving 6 bases of the junction unmatched. The germline V gene has CDR1 SGHRS and CDR2 YFSETQ. The CDR3 extends over 15 amino acids.

The V and J genes are TRBV19 and TRBJ2-2; D may be TRBD2 (5 bases). V lost 9 bases, J lost 0 bases, and 14 bases lay in between. This CDR3 contains 15 residues. In germline, CDR1 is LNHDA, CDR2 SQIVND (reference sequence). CDR3: CASGEQLSNTGELFF. CDR3 DNA: TGTGCCAGCGGGGAGCAGCTCTCGAACACCGGGGAGCTGTTTTTT. Variable domain in full (rest from reference TRBV19 and TRBJ2-2): DGGITQSPKYLFRKEGQNVTLSCEQNLNHDAMYWYRQDPGQGLRLIYYSQIVNDFQKGDIAEGYSVSREKKESFPLTVTSAQKNPTAFYLCASGEQLSNTGELFFGEGSRLTVL.

In nucleotides, the CDR3 is TGTGCCAGCGGTCTAAGTACAGGCGGCTCCTACGAGCAGTACTTC. This encodes CASGLSTGGSYEQYF. V is TRBV11-1 and J is TRBJ2-7, with D possibly matching TRBD1 (5 bases). CDR1 and CDR2 from the germline V gene are SGHAT and FQDESV (reference sequence). The CDR3 is 15 residues long. Trimming left V 8 bases short and J 0 bases short, with 17 bases between.

The gene calls are TRBV6-4 and TRBJ2-1; TRBD2 matches 7 bases. Unmatched junction bases numbered 6, after V lost 5 bases and J lost 2 bases. The germline V gene has CDR1 MRHNA and CDR2 SNTAGT. This CDR3 is built from 15 residues. The CDR3 sequence is CASSQGGDPYNEQFF. CDR3 sequence (DNA): TGTGCCAGCAGTCAGGGAGGGGATCCCTACAATGAGCAGTTCTTC.

The rearrangement links TRBV5-1 to TRBJ2-7; tentative D call: TRBD2 (6 bases). V shed 7 bases and J shed 0 bases, with 11 bases lying between them. Germline CDR1 SGHRS, CDR2 YFSETQ. The CDR3 sequence is 13 residues long. CDR3 nucleotide sequence: TGCGCCAGCCGGGACTCTCGCTCCTACGAGCAGTACTTC. Its protein is CASRDSRSYEQYF.

V and J are TRBV7-3 and TRBJ2-3; D perhaps matches TRBD2 (6 bases). V was trimmed by 2 bases and J by 6 bases, leaving 18 bases between them. The CDR3 has 16 amino acids. Looked up from germline, CDR1 is SGHTA and CDR2 is FQGTGA. The CDR3 nucleotides are TGTGCCAGCAGCTTACTAGGGCGGGATCAAATGGATACGCAGTATTTT. Amino acid sequence: CASSLLGRDQMDTQYF.

The gene calls are TRBV28 and TRBJ2-7, with D perhaps TRBD1 (5 bases). Germline lookup yields CDR1 MDHEN and CDR2 SYDVKM. V shed 1 base and J shed 9 bases, with 16 bases lying between them. The CDR3 extends over 14 amino acids. DNA of the CDR3: TGTGCCAGCAGTTTATCCCGGTCCTTTCAGGGGCAGTACTTC. Amino acids: CASSLSRSFQGQYF.

This clone was counted a single time. The chain couples TRBV18 to TRBJ2-1, with 9 bases identical to TRBD1. The V and J ends lost 0 bases and 4 bases, in that order; junction bases with no gene match: 7. Germline-derived CDR1 and CDR2 are KGHSH and LQKENI. The CDR3 runs to 17 residues. CDR3 residues: CASSPPRGTGWYNEQFF. Here the CDR3 DNA reads TGTGCCAGCTCACCACCTCGGGGGACAGGGTGGTACAATGAGCAGTTCTTC.

The genes are TRBV7-9 and TRBJ2-6; 7 bases match TRBD1. The CDR3 length is 16 residues. Germline-derived CDR1 and CDR2 are SEHNR and FQNEAQ (reference sequence). J was trimmed by 0 bases and V by 1 base; bases with no gene match: 0. This CDR3 is CASSLGDSSGANVLTF. CDR3 DNA: TGTGCCAGCAGCTTAGGGGACAGCTCTGGGGCCAACGTCCTGACTTTC.

The rearrangement uses TRBV2 and TRBJ2-4; the match to TRBD1 covers 7 bases. Germline V CDR1 and CDR2: SNHLY, FYNNEI. The CDR3 is made up of 15 amino acids. The junction had 5 bases not matched to a gene; V was cut back by 6 bases and J by 0 bases. The CDR3 DNA is TGTGCCAGCAGGGAGACAGGGCTAGCCAAAAACATTCAGTACTTC. Protein product: CASRETGLAKNIQYF.

In DNA, the CDR3 is TGTGCCAGCAGCCAAGATATGGGCTTCCTCTCCTACAATGAGCAGTTCTTC. Its protein product is CASSQDMGFLSYNEQFF. The V call is TRBV3-1 (or the pseudogene TRBV3-2), the J call TRBJ2-1; D is uncertain. Trimming removed 0 bases from V and 0 bases from J, with 12 bases in between. Germline V gives CDR1 LGHDT, CDR2 YNNKEL (reference sequence). CDR3 length equals 17 residues.

The chain combines TRBV27 with TRBJ1-2, with TRBD1 identical over 10 bases. There are 12 residues in the CDR3. Germline values: CDR1 MNHEY, CDR2 SMNVEV (reference sequence). V gave up 5 bases and J gave up 13 bases; unmatched junction bases: 7. This chain's CDR3 is CASSVDRGNCTF. The DNA of the CDR3 is TGTGCCAGCAGTGTGGACAGGGGGAACTGCACCTTC.

The V call is TRBV30, the J call TRBJ1-1; D possibly corresponds to TRBD1 (6 bases). Trimming shortened V by 8 bases and J by 5 bases, and 21 bases separated the two germline ends. The CDR3 length is 14 residues. Germline V gene lookup returns CDR1 GTSNPN and CDR2 SVGIG (reference sequence). CDR3 amino acids: CARAGDTPHTEAFF. In DNA, the CDR3 is TGTGCCCGCGCTGGGGACACCCCCCATACTGAAGCTTTCTTT.

The genes are TRBV6-6 and TRBJ2-2; maybe TRBD1 (5 bases). The CDR3 runs to 14 residues. Germline V CDR1 and CDR2: MNHNY, SVGAGI (reference sequence). Trimming cost V 6 bases and J 6 bases, with 14 bases left between them. The CDR3 spells CASRAQGNAGELFF. The CDR3, as DNA: TGTGCCAGCAGAGCCCAGGGAAACGCCGGGGAGCTGTTTTTT.

The V call is TRBV6-5, the J call TRBJ1-1; TRBD1 matches 7 bases. Trimming at V came to 6 bases and at J to 1 base, leaving 2 bases not matched to a gene. Germline V lookup: CDR1 MNHEY, CDR2 SVGAGI. The length of the CDR3 is 13 residues. The DNA of the CDR3 is TGTGCCAGCAGCTACAGGGGGAACACTGAAGCTTTCTTT. It yields the protein CASSYRGNTEAFF.

V is TRBV12-3 or TRBV12-4 and J is TRBJ1-1; D uncertain. V was clipped by 5 bases and J by 7 bases, with 8 bases between them. CDR3 length: 11 residues. The CDR3 region has the DNA TGTGCCAGCAGTCCCCAGTTTGAAGCTTTCTTT. Its protein is CASSPQFEAFF.

This chain joins TRBV6-5 and TRBJ2-5; D unclear. Looked up from germline, CDR1 is MNHEY and CDR2 is SVGAGI. Trimming took 0 bases from V and 5 from J, leaving 10 bases between them. The CDR3 runs to 14 residues. CDR3 residues: CASSYSYLLETQYF. The CDR3 bases are TGTGCCAGCAGTTACTCGTACTTGCTGGAGACCCAGTACTTC.

This chain connects TRBV6-5 to TRBJ1-1; 9 bases align to TRBD1. Germline CDR1 is MNHEY and CDR2 is SVGAGI. The CDR3 length is 14 residues. The trim removed 5 bases at V and 6 bases at J, leaving 7 bases unmatched. The chain's CDR3 is CASSRTGAQPEAFF. DNA of the CDR3: TGTGCCAGCAGTAGGACAGGGGCGCAACCTGAAGCTTTCTTT.